This T cell receptor beta chain was identified during a study of shared clonotypes between healthy human individuals. General study points: Generation probability values for non-shared clonotypes were lower than those for clonotypes shared by all four donors. Naive subsets generally exceeded memory subsets in estimated richness. Clonotype sharing among donors likely depends on sequencing depth.

As regards this clone: Its antigen is undetermined.

The authors distributed each subset's genomic DNA evenly over several immunoSEQ plates. The data were produced by immunoSEQ multiplex PCR, yet TCRdb's version contains in-frame clones alone and is incomplete. The table includes hundreds of thousands of clones, 90% to 97% detected once. The naive CD8 subset, CD45RO-negative cells positively selected for CCR7, excluded terminally differentiated effector memory CD45RA+ cells. This CDR3 contains 14 residues. After removal of 5 bases from V and 9 bases from J, the junction contained 10 bases not matched to a gene. Germline lookup yields CDR1 WNHNN and CDR2 SYGVQD (reference sequence).

V is TRBV10-1 and J is TRBJ2-1; 7 bases are shared with TRBD2. This sequence was found in a woman aged 25 to 45 in good health. Sequencing was carried out using naive CD8+ T cells sorted from blood. The chain's CDR3 is CASSIASGYGEQFF. The CDR3 DNA is TGCGCCAGCAGTATCGCTAGCGGATACGGTGAGCAGTTCTTC.